Each of the 3 T cell receptor beta chains below was sequenced from the same sample in a study of blood T cell repertoires in COVID-19. Profiling relied on immunoSEQ multiplex PCR, and the TCRdb table lists in-frame clones only, not all of them. This table holds about 200,000 clones, around 81% found once. Sequencing was performed on peripheral blood. The receptors stem from a man in his 60s with COVID-19, enrolled during active disease.

This chain joins TRBV30 and TRBJ1-4; 10 bases agree with TRBD1. The CDR3 extends over 17 amino acids. Germline CDR1 reads GTSNPN; CDR2 reads SVGIG (reference sequence). V dropped 2 bases and J dropped 1; count of bases not matched to a gene: 7. The CDR3 protein is CAWSRDRGFITNEKLFF. The CDR3 DNA is TGTGCCTGGAGTAGGGACAGGGGATTCATAACTAATGAAAAACTGTTTTTT.

This clone has only one observation. The chain recombines TRBV7-3 with TRBJ2-1; the D gene is possibly TRBD2 (5 bases). The CDR3 consists of 16 residues. CDR1 SGHTA and CDR2 FQGTGA come from the germline V gene. The V end lost 5 bases, the J end lost 2 bases, and 16 bases lay between the germline ends. The DNA for the CDR3 is TGTGCCAGCAGCCGAGCCGGGGAACAGCCCTACAATGAGCAGTTCTTC. Encoded protein: CASSRAGEQPYNEQFF.

This rearrangement joins TRBV19 to TRBJ1-1, with no clear D. The CDR3 runs 15 residues. Trimming cost V 1 base and J 0 bases, with 9 bases left between them. From germline, CDR1 is LNHDA and CDR2 SQIVND (reference sequence). CDR3: CASSIAGGMNTEAFF. The CDR3 nucleotides read TGTGCCAGTAGTATAGCGGGTGGTATGAACACTGAAGCTTTCTTT.